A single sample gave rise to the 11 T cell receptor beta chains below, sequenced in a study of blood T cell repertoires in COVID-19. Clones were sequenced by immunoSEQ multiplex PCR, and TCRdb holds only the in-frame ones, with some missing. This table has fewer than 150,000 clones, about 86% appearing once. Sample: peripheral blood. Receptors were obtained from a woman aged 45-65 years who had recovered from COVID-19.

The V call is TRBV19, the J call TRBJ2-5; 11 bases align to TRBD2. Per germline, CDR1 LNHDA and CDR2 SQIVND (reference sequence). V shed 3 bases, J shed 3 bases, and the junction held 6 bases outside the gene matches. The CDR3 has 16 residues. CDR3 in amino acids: CASSMRPSGGKETQYF. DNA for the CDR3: TGTGCCAGTAGTATGCGCCCTAGCGGGGGGAAAGAGACCCAGTACTTC.

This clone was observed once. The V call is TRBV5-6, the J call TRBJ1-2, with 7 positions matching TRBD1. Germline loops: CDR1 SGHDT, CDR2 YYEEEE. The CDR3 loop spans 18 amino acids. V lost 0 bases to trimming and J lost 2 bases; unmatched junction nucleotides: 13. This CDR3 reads CASSLAGIGGSENYGYTF. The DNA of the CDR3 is TGTGCCAGCAGCTTGGCCGGAATAGGGGGCTCGGAAAACTATGGCTACACCTTC.

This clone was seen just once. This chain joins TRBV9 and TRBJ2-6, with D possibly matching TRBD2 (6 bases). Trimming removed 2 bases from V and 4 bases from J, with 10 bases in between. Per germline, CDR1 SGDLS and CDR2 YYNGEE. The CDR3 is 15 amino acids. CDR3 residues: CASSVRGSGANVLTF. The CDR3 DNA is TGTGCCAGCAGCGTCCGGGGGTCCGGGGCCAACGTCCTGACTTTC.

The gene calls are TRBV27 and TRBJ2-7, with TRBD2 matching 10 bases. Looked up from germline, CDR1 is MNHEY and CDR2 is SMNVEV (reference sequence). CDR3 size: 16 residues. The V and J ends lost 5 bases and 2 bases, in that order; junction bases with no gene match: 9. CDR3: CASSQILAGEPYEQYF. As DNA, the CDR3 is TGTGCCAGCAGTCAAATTCTAGCGGGGGAGCCCTACGAGCAGTACTTC.

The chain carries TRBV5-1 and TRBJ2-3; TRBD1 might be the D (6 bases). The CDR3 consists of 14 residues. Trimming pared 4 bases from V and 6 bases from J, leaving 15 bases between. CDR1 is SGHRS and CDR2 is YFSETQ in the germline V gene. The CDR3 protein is CASSTDRVGDTQYF. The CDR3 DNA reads TGCGCCAGCAGCACGGACAGAGTAGGGGATACGCAGTATTTT.

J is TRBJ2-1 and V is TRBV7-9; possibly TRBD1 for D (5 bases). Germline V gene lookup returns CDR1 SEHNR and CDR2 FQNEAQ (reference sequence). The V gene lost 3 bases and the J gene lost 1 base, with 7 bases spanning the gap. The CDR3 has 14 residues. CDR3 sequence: CASSFQGSYNEQFF. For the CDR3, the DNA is TGTGCCAGCAGCTTTCAGGGTTCCTACAATGAGCAGTTCTTC.

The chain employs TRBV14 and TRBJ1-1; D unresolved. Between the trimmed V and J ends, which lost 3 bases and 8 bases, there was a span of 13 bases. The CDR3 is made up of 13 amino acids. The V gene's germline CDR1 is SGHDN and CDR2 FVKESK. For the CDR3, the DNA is TGTGCCAGCAGCCATCGGTACCACGGGGAAGCTTTCTTT. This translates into CASSHRYHGEAFF.

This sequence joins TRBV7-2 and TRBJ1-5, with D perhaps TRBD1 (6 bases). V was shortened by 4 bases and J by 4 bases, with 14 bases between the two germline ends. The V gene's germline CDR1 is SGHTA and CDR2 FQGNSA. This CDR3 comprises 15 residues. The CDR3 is CASSYELGGNQPQHF. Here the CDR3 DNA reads TGTGCCAGCAGCTACGAGCTAGGGGGTAATCAGCCCCAGCATTTT.

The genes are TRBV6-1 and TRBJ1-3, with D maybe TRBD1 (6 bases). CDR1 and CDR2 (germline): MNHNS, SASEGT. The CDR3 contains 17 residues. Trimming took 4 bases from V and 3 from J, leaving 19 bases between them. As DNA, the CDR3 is TGTGCCAGCAGTGCCCGGGAGGGGGGGGCGTTTGGAAACACCATATATTTT. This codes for CASSAREGGAFGNTIYF.

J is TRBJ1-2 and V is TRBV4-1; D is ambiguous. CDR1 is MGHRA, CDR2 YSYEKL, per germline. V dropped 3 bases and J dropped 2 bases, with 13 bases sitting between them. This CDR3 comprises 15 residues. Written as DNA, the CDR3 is TGCGCCAGCAGCCATGGGGAGGGCACCAACTATGGCTACACCTTC. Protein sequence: CASSHGEGTNYGYTF.

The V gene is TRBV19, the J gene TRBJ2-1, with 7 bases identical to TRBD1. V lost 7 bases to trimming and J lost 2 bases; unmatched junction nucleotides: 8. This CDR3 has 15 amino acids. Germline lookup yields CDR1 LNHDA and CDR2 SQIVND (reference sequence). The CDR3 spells CASIGRDSPYNEQFF. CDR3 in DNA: TGTGCCAGTATTGGCCGGGACAGTCCCTACAATGAGCAGTTCTTC.